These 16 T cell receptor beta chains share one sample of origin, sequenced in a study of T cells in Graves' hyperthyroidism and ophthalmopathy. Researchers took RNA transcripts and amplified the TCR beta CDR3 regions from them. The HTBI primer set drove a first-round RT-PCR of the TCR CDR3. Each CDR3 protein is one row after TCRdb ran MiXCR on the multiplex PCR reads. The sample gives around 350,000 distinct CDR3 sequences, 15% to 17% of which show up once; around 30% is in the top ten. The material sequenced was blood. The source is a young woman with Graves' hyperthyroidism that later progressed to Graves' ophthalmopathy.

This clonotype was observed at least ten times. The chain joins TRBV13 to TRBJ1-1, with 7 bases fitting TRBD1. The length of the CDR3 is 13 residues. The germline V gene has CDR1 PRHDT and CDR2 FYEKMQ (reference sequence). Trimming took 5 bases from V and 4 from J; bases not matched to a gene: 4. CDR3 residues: CASSEGASTEAFF. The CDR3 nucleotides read TGTGCCAGCAGCGAGGGGGCGAGCACTGAAGCTTTCTTT. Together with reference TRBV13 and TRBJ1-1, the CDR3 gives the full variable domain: AAGVIQSPRHLIKEKRETATLKCYPIPRHDTVYWYQQGPGQDPQFLISFYEKMQSDKGSIPDRFSAQQFSDYHSELNMSSLELGDSALYFCASSEGASTEAFFGQGTRLTVV.

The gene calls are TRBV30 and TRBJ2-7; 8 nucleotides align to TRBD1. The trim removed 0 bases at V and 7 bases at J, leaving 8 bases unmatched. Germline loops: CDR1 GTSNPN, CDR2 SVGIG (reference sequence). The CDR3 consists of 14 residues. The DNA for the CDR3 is TGTGCCTGGAGTGTAGCAGGGGGCTCGGAAGAGCAGTACTTC. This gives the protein CAWSVAGGSEEQYF.

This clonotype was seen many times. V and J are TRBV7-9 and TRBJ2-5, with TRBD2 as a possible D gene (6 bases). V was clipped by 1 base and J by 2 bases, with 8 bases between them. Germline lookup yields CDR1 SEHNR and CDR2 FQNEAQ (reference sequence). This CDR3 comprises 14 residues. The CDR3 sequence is CASSLGAGQETQYF. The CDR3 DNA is TGTGCCAGCAGCTTAGGTGCGGGGCAAGAGACCCAGTACTTC.

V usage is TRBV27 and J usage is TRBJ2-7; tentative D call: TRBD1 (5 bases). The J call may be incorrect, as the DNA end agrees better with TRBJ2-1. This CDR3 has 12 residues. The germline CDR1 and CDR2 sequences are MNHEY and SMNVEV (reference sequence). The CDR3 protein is CASRTVSYEQFF. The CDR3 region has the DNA TGTGCCAGCAGGACAGTCTCCTACGAGCAGTTCTTC.

The CDR3 loop reads CASSDGTTYGYTF. CDR3 bases: TGTGCCAGCAGTGACGGGACAACGTATGGCTACACCTTC. This chain connects TRBV6-4 to TRBJ1-2; tentatively, D is TRBD1 (6 bases). The V and J ends lost 2 bases and 5 bases respectively, with 9 bases between them. Germline V gene lookup returns CDR1 MRHNA and CDR2 SNTAGT. The CDR3 consists of 13 residues.

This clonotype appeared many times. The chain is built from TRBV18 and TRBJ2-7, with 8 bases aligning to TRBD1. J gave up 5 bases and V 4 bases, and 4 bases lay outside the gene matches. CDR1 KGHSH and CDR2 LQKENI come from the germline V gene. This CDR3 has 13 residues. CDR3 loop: CASSRTGPHEQYF. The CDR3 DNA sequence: TGTGCCAGCTCACGGACAGGGCCCCACGAGCAGTACTTC. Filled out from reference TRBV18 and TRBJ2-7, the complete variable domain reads NAGVMQNPRHLVRRRGQEARLRCSPMKGHSHVYWYRQLPEEGLKFMVYLQKENIIDESGMPKERFSAEFPKEGPSILRIQQVVRGDSAAYFCASSRTGPHEQYFGPGTRLTVT.

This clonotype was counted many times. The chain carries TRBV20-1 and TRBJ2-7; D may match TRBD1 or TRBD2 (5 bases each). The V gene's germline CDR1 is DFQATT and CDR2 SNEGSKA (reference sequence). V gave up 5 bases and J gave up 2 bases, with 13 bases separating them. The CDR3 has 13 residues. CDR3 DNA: TGCAGTGCTTGGGACGGTCGAACCTACGAGCAGTACTTC. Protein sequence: CSAWDGRTYEQYF.

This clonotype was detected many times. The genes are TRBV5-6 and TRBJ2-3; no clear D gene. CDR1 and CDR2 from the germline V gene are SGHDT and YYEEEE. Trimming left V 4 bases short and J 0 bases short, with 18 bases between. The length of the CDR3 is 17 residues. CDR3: CASSPSLRRISTDTQYF. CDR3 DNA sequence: TGTGCCAGCAGCCCCTCCCTCCGGCGGATTAGCACAGATACGCAGTATTTT. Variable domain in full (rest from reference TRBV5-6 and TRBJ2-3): DAGVTQSPTHLIKTRGQQVTLRCSPKSGHDTVSWYQQALGQGPQFIFQYYEEEERQRGNFPDRFSGHQFPNYSSELNVNALLLGDSALYLCASSPSLRRISTDTQYFGPGTRLTVL.

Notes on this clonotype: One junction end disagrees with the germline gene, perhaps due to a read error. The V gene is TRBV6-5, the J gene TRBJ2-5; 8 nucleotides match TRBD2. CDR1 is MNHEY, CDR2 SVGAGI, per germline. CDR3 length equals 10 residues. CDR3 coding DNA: TGTGCCAGCAGTTCAGCGGGAGTGAACTTC. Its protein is CASSSAGVNF.

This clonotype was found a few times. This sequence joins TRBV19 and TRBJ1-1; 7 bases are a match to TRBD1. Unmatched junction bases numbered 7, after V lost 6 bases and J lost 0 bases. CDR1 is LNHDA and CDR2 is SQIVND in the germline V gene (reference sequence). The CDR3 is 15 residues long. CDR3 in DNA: TGTGCCAGTAGCATCCGGGACAGCATGAACACTGAAGCTTTCTTT. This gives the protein CASSIRDSMNTEAFF.

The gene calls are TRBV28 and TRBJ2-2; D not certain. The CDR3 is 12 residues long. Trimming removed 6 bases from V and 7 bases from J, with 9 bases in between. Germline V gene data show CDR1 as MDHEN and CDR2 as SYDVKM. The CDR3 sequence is CASSLIYGELFF. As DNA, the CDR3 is TGTGCCAGCAGCCTTATCTACGGGGAGCTGTTTTTT.

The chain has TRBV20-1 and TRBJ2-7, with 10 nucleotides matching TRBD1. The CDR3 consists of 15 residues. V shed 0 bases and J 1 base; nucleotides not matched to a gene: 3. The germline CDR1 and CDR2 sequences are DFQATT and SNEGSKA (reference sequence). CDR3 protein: CSARDGGQGSYEQYF. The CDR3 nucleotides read TGCAGTGCTAGAGATGGGGGACAGGGGTCCTACGAGCAGTACTTC.

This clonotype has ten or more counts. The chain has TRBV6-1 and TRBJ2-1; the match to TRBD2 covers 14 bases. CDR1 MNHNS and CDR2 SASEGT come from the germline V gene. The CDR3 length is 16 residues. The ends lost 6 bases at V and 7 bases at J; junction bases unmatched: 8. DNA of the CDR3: TGTGCCAGCAGCACAAGCCGGACTAGCGGGAGGAATGAGCAGTTCTTC. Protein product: CASSTSRTSGRNEQFF.

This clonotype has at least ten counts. CDR3 DNA: TGTGCCAGCAGCCTCCGGGCCACAAACACTGAAGCTTTCTTT. This encodes CASSLRATNTEAFF. This chain connects TRBV12-3 or TRBV12-4 to TRBJ1-1; D gene unclear. This CDR3 has 14 residues. Deletions cut 6 bases from V and 2 bases from J, with 13 bases between.

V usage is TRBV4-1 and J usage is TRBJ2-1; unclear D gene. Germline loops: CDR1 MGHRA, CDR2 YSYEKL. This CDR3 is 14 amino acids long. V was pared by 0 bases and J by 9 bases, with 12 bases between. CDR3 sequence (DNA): TGCGCCAGCAGCCAAGAAGGATCCCCGGGTGAGCAGTTCTTC. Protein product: CASSQEGSPGEQFF.

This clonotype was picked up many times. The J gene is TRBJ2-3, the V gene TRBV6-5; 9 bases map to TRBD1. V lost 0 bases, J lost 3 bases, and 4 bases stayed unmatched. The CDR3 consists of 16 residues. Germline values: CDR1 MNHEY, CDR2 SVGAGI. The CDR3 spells CASSYSAGQGTDTQYF. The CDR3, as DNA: TGTGCCAGCAGTTACTCGGCGGGACAGGGTACAGATACGCAGTATTTT.